These 30 T cell receptor beta chains share one sample of origin, sequenced in a study of T cells in tuberculosis. Sequencing used immunoSEQ multiplex PCR; TCRdb keeps in-frame clones, though not all of them. In the table there are 25,000 to 35,000 clones, just under 97% of which are singletons. Sequencing was carried out using PBMCs. Source of these receptors: a donor aged 10-35 years with latent tuberculosis or without tuberculosis infection.

The chain has TRBV6-5 and TRBJ1-1, with a tentative D call TRBD1 (5 bases). The V end lost 8 bases, the J end lost 11 bases, and 24 bases lay between the germline ends. The length of the CDR3 is 14 residues. Germline assignment: CDR1 MNHEY and CDR2 SVGAGI. CDR3 sequence (DNA): TGTGCCAGCCAGTTGGGGGGTTTTGCGACGACGGCTTTCTTT. This encodes CASQLGGFATTAFF.

This clone came up a few times. This chain links TRBV30 with TRBJ1-1, with TRBD1 identical over 7 bases. Germline V gene lookup returns CDR1 GTSNPN and CDR2 SVGIG (reference sequence). Trimming took 3 bases from V and 4 from J; bases not matched to a gene: 5. The CDR3 extends over 13 amino acids. The CDR3 DNA reads as TGTGCCTGGAGCCGCAACAGGGGCACTGAAGCTTTCTTT. Translating it yields CAWSRNRGTEAFF.

This sequence joins TRBV6-1 and TRBJ1-5; no definite D call. Trimming took 1 base from V and 0 from J, leaving 13 bases between them. CDR1 is MNHNS and CDR2 is SASEGT in the germline V gene. This CDR3 region has 17 residues. The CDR3 is CASSEGGWQLSNQPQHF. In DNA, the CDR3 is TGTGCCAGCAGTGAAGGAGGTTGGCAGCTTAGCAATCAGCCCCAGCATTTT.

This chain joins TRBV6-9 and TRBJ1-1; 7 bases fit TRBD1. The CDR3 has 13 amino acids. J gave up 0 bases and V 10 bases, and 5 bases lay outside the gene matches. Germline V gene data show CDR1 as MNHGY and CDR2 as SVAAGI. For the CDR3, the DNA is TGTGCCACCGGACAGGACATGAACACTGAAGCTTTCTTT. Translated: CATGQDMNTEAFF.

The chain joins TRBV4-3 to TRBJ1-4; D unresolved. There are 14 residues in the CDR3. Trimming removed 4 bases from V and 5 bases from J, with 11 bases in between. CDR1 and CDR2 (germline): LGHNA, YSLEER. The CDR3 bases are TGCGCCAGCAGCCTATACTCTCAAAATGAAAAACTGTTTTTT. Translated, it gives CASSLYSQNEKLFF.

This chain links TRBV29-1 with TRBJ1-1; 7 positions agree with TRBD1. CDR3 length: 11 amino acids. The ends lost 8 bases at V and 8 bases at J; junction bases unmatched: 8. The germline V gene has CDR1 SQVTM and CDR2 ANQGSEA. CDR3: CSITGAREAFF. The CDR3 coding sequence is TGCAGCATTACAGGGGCCCGGGAAGCTTTCTTT.

The genes are TRBV15 and TRBJ1-3; 10 nucleotides agree with TRBD1. There are 13 residues in the CDR3. The germline gives CDR1 LNHNV, CDR2 YYDKDF (reference sequence). V trimming: 3 bases; J trimming: 8 bases; junction bases outside the gene matches: 1. The CDR3 sequence is CATSRDRGDTIYF. CDR3 DNA sequence: TGTGCCACCAGCAGGGACAGGGGGGACACCATATATTTT.

This chain links TRBV7-5 with TRBJ2-7; the listed D gene, TRBD1, was not tested against the DNA. TRBV7-5 is termed a pseudogene. The CDR3 loop spans 15 amino acids. The CDR3 loop reads CVRSLGTGETYEQYF. As DNA, the CDR3 is TGTGTCAGAAGCTTAGGGACAGGGGAGACCTACGAGCAGTACTTC.

The rearrangement joins TRBV11-2 to TRBJ1-2; D unclear. This CDR3 region has 13 residues. V was shortened by 5 bases and J by 8 bases, with 15 bases between the two germline ends. Germline V gene lookup returns CDR1 SGHAT and CDR2 FQNNGV. CDR3 sequence reads: CASSPYNGKGYTF. CDR3 bases: TGTGCCAGCAGCCCTTATAACGGGAAAGGCTACACCTTC. Filled out from reference TRBV11-2 and TRBJ1-2, the complete variable domain reads EAGVAQSPRYKIIEKRQSVAFWCNPISGHATLYWYQQILGQGPKLLIQFQNNGVVDDSQLPKDRFSAERLKGVDSTLKIQPAKLEDSAVYLCASSPYNGKGYTFGSGTRLTVV.

This chain joins TRBV4-1 and TRBJ1-1; 10 bases align to TRBD1. The trim removed 0 bases at V and 4 bases at J, leaving 11 bases unmatched. The length of the CDR3 is 18 residues. Germline CDR1 and CDR2: MGHRA and YSYEKL. The CDR3: CASSQDWGQGSTATEAFF. In DNA form, the CDR3 reads TGCGCCAGCAGCCAAGATTGGGGACAGGGGTCCACGGCCACTGAAGCTTTCTTT.

The chain couples TRBV6-5 to TRBJ1-3; D call uncertain. CDR3 length: 15 residues. Germline V CDR1 and CDR2: MNHEY, SVGAGI. V gave up 5 bases and J gave up 0 bases, with 11 bases separating them. This CDR3 is CASSRAGISGNTIYF. DNA for the CDR3: TGTGCCAGCAGTCGGGCGGGGATCTCTGGAAACACCATATATTTT.

The chain recombines TRBV13 with TRBJ2-2; D is possibly TRBD2 (5 bases). The germline V gene encodes CDR1 PRHDT and CDR2 FYEKMQ (reference sequence). The V end lost 5 bases, the J end lost 5 bases, and 18 bases lay between the germline ends. The CDR3 runs 16 residues. The CDR3: CASSLTGSDITGELFF. The CDR3 DNA reads TGTGCCAGCAGCCTGACGGGGAGCGATATAACCGGGGAGCTGTTTTTT.

This clone was seen just once. The chain combines TRBV5-1 with TRBJ1-1; possibly TRBD1 for D (5 bases). From germline, CDR1 is SGHRS and CDR2 YFSETQ. V was trimmed by 0 bases and J by 1 base, leaving 7 bases between them. The CDR3 sequence is 14 residues long. CDR3 nucleotides: TGCGCCAGCAGCTTGGCCGGGGGGAACACTGAAGCTTTCTTT. Residues: CASSLAGGNTEAFF.

This clone has only one observation. The gene calls are TRBV18 and TRBJ1-1; the D is unclear. CDR3 size: 15 residues. Germline V CDR1 and CDR2: KGHSH, LQKENI. V gave up 5 bases and J gave up 0 bases, with 13 bases separating them. The CDR3 region is CASSTGLPVNTEAFF. In DNA form, the CDR3 reads TGTGCCAGCTCAACGGGGTTACCTGTGAACACTGAAGCTTTCTTT.

This CDR3 is CASSHRQGSVTEAFF. For the CDR3, the DNA is TGTGCCAGCAGTCACCGACAGGGGTCGGTCACTGAAGCTTTCTTT. The chain employs TRBV6-5 and TRBJ1-1, with 8 bases identical to TRBD1. V gave up 5 bases and J gave up 4 bases; unmatched junction bases: 9. This CDR3 is built from 15 residues. CDR1 is MNHEY and CDR2 is SVGAGI in the germline V gene.

The chain has TRBV19 and TRBJ1-1; TRBD1 is a possible D gene (5 bases). CDR1 and CDR2 from the germline V gene are LNHDA and SQIVND (reference sequence). Between the trimmed V and J ends, which lost 3 bases and 0 bases, there was a span of 11 bases. The length of the CDR3 is 15 residues. CDR3 in amino acids: CASSMPGRLNTEAFF. CDR3 bases: TGTGCCAGTAGTATGCCAGGGCGCTTGAACACTGAAGCTTTCTTT.

The chain couples TRBV28 to TRBJ2-7; TRBD2 agrees at 8 bases. V lost 1 base to trimming and J lost 1 base; unmatched junction nucleotides: 6. CDR1 is MDHEN and CDR2 is SYDVKM in the germline V gene. This CDR3 contains 16 residues. CDR3: CASSLSGAGVSYEQYF. As DNA, the CDR3 is TGTGCCAGCAGTTTATCCGGAGCGGGAGTTTCCTACGAGCAGTACTTC.

In its sample, this clone was seen once. This sequence joins TRBV13 and TRBJ1-4; 7 bases map to TRBD1. The length of the CDR3 is 13 residues. V lost 5 bases to trimming and J lost 8 bases; unmatched junction nucleotides: 5. Per the germline V gene, CDR1 is PRHDT and CDR2 is FYEKMQ (reference sequence). Written as DNA, the CDR3 is TGTGCCAGCAGCGAGGGGGCGTCGGAAAAACTGTTTTTT. Its translation: CASSEGASEKLFF.

This chain joins TRBV18 and TRBJ2-3; 10 nucleotides align to TRBD1. V was clipped by 1 base and J by 1 base; unmatched bases: 11. Germline V CDR1 and CDR2: KGHSH, LQKENI. The CDR3 length is 19 residues. CDR3 sequence (DNA): TGTGCCAGCTCACCACAGGGACAGGGGACGCACCGACGCACAGATACGCAGTATTTT. Protein sequence: CASSPQGQGTHRRTDTQYF.

This clone was picked up one time. In DNA form, the CDR3 reads TGCGCCAGCAGCCAAGAAAGCAGCGGGGGCCAAGAGACCCAGTACTTC. As protein: CASSQESSGGQETQYF. The rearrangement joins TRBV4-1 to TRBJ2-5, with 8 nucleotides matching TRBD2. Germline V gene data show CDR1 as MGHRA and CDR2 as YSYEKL. The CDR3 runs to 16 residues. V trimming: 0 bases; J trimming: 1 base; junction bases outside the gene matches: 4.

V gene TRBV6-1 combines with J gene TRBJ2-1; TRBD2 might be the D (6 bases). CDR3 length equals 17 residues. CDR1 and CDR2 from the germline V gene are MNHNS and SASEGT. V lost 1 base to trimming and J lost 4 bases, with 17 bases between them. For the CDR3, the DNA is TGTGCCAGCAGTGAAGATTTCCGGCAGGGAGGATACAATGAGCAGTTCTTC. Translation: CASSEDFRQGGYNEQFF.

A few counts support this clone. The rearrangement links TRBV19 to TRBJ2-1, with D maybe TRBD1 (6 bases). CDR3 length: 18 residues. CDR1 and CDR2 (germline): LNHDA, SQIVND (reference sequence). Trimming removed 5 bases at V and 1 base at J, with 21 bases between. The CDR3 here is CASSPDRLQGASYNEQFF. The CDR3 DNA follows: TGTGCCAGTAGTCCCGACAGGCTTCAAGGGGCTTCCTACAATGAGCAGTTCTTC.

This clone was seen a single time. This sequence joins TRBV4-1 and TRBJ1-2; D possibly corresponds to TRBD1 (6 bases). Germline CDR1 MGHRA, CDR2 YSYEKL. The CDR3 covers 15 residues. The V end lost 0 bases, the J end lost 5 bases, and 13 bases lay between the germline ends. CDR3 DNA: TGCGCCAGCAGCCAAGAGAGGACAGCATATTATGGCTACACCTTC. This sequence encodes CASSQERTAYYGYTF.

The gene calls are TRBV7-6 and TRBJ1-1, with 7 bases that match TRBD1. Germline V gene lookup returns CDR1 SGHVS and CDR2 FNYEAQ. V shed 5 bases and J 0 bases; nucleotides not matched to a gene: 3. The CDR3 totals 14 residues. CDR3 bases: TGTGCCAGCAGCCGGGACAGTCTGAACACTGAAGCTTTCTTT. Protein product: CASSRDSLNTEAFF.

The CDR3 loop reads CSARNTGELFF. CDR3 sequence (DNA): TGCAGTGCGAGGAACACCGGGGAGCTGTTTTTT. V usage is TRBV20-1 and J usage is TRBJ2-2; D uncertain. The CDR3 loop spans 11 amino acids. From germline, CDR1 is DFQATT and CDR2 SNEGSKA (reference sequence). Trimming took off 6 bases at V and 1 base at J, with 3 bases between the two ends.

The chain uses TRBV5-5 and TRBJ2-7, with 16 positions matching TRBD2. Germline V gives CDR1 SGHKS, CDR2 YYEKEE (reference sequence). Germline trimming cut 5 bases from V and 1 base from J; bases unmatched to any gene: 6. CDR3 length: 17 residues. As DNA, the CDR3 is TGTGCCAGCAGTTCCGGGACTAGCGGGGGGGTTTCCTACGAGCAGTACTTC. Translation gives CASSSGTSGGVSYEQYF.

This clone was observed a single time. The chain employs TRBV6-6 and TRBJ2-7; 8 bases are shared with TRBD2. Germline V CDR1 and CDR2: MNHNY, SVGAGI (reference sequence). V lost 2 bases and J lost 6; bases outside the gene matches: 6. The CDR3 totals 14 residues. CDR3 sequence reads: CASSYSSAGGEQYF. CDR3 DNA sequence: TGTGCCAGCAGTTACAGCTCGGCGGGAGGCGAGCAGTACTTC.

This clone came up once. The rearrangement links TRBV15 to TRBJ2-2; 10 bases are a match to TRBD1. The CDR3 sequence is 15 residues long. V gave up 5 bases and J gave up 3 bases; unmatched junction bases: 3. CDR1 is LNHNV, CDR2 YYDKDF, per germline (reference sequence). The CDR3 nucleotides are TGTGCCACCAGCCCCGGGACAGGGGACACCGGGGAGCTGTTTTTT. Protein: CATSPGTGDTGELFF.

The V call is TRBV19, the J call TRBJ2-7; TRBD2 matches 9 bases. Per germline, CDR1 LNHDA and CDR2 SQIVND (reference sequence). Trimming took 0 bases from V and 0 from J; bases not matched to a gene: 0. CDR3 size: 15 residues. The CDR3 region has the DNA TGTGCCAGTAGTATAGATAGCGGGGGCTCCTACGAGCAGTACTTC. It translates to CASSIDSGGSYEQYF.

V gene TRBV2 combines with J gene TRBJ2-5; 14 bases are shared with TRBD2. Germline CDR1 SNHLY, CDR2 FYNNEI. The CDR3 spans 18 residues. V shed 2 bases, J shed 2 bases, and the junction held 7 bases outside the gene matches. CDR3 loop: CASSERLAGGVKQETQYF. Written as DNA, the CDR3 is TGTGCCAGCAGTGAACGACTAGCGGGAGGGGTTAAGCAAGAGACCCAGTACTTC.